The 18 T cell receptor beta chains below all came from one sample that was sequenced in a study of T cells in Graves' hyperthyroidism and ophthalmopathy (dated by TCRdb to about 2019). To prepare the library, multiplex PCR was applied. Sequencing took place on an Illumina HiSeq 2000. TCR beta CDR3 regions were amplified from RNA transcripts. For the first round of RT-PCR on the TCR CDR3, the HTBI primer set was used together with the Qiagen OneStep RT-PCR kit. The public sequencing data were trimmed at Q25 with fastp and processed into clonotypes with MiXCR by TCRdb, which kept only in-frame beta chains. Identical CDR3 protein sequences are pooled into one entry, listed with their most common genes and DNA. A total of hundreds of thousands of distinct CDR3 sequences appear in this sample, around 15% of them only once. The ten top clones hold over 3.5% of the sample. Sequenced: blood. The receptors were sampled from a woman aged 25 to 39 with Graves' hyperthyroidism.

This chain connects TRBV6-1 to TRBJ1-4, with TRBD1 as a possible D gene (6 bases). This CDR3 is 14 amino acids long. V lost 0 bases and J lost 7, with 9 bases in between. The germline V gene encodes CDR1 MNHNS and CDR2 SASEGT. In nucleotides, the CDR3 is TGTGCCAGCAGTGAAGCAGGGGGGCGTGAAAAACTGTTTTTT. It yields the protein CASSEAGGREKLFF.

This clonotype was detected ten times or more. The chain combines TRBV20-1 with TRBJ2-5; D uncertain. The germline V gene has CDR1 DFQATT and CDR2 SNEGSKA (reference sequence). V gave up 1 base and J gave up 7 bases, with 10 bases separating them. The length of the CDR3 is 12 residues. CDR3 DNA: TGCAGTGCTAGAGCGTCCCCGGCGACCCAGTACTTC. It specifies CSARASPATQYF.

This chain joins TRBV5-1 and TRBJ1-2; 8 bases fit TRBD1. This CDR3 is built from 15 residues. Trimming at V came to 5 bases and at J to 4 bases, leaving 10 bases not matched to a gene. Germline values: CDR1 SGHRS, CDR2 YFSETQ. CDR3 DNA: TGCGCCAGCAGTCAGGGGCAGGGGGCGGCCTATGGCTACACCTTC. Protein sequence: CASSQGQGAAYGYTF.

This clonotype was detected many times. The chain is built from TRBV2 and TRBJ1-2; unclear D gene. The CDR3 length is 12 residues. Germline CDR1 and CDR2: SNHLY and FYNNEI. V was trimmed by 4 bases and J by 4 bases, leaving 7 bases between them. CDR3 loop: CASSAALYGYTF. CDR3 bases: TGTGCCAGCAGTGCAGCCCTCTATGGCTACACCTTC.

This clonotype appeared a few times. The chain carries TRBV12-3 or TRBV12-4 and TRBJ1-1; TRBD1 aligns across 7 bases. V was clipped by 3 bases and J by 12 bases; unmatched bases: 10. The CDR3 has 13 amino acids. The CDR3, as DNA: TGTGCCAGCAGTTTGGCTCCCGGGACAGCATCTTTCTTT. Its translation: CASSLAPGTASFF.

There are a few counts of this clonotype. The V gene is TRBV20-1, the J gene TRBJ2-6, with D perhaps matching TRBD1 or TRBD2 (6 bases each). V shed 3 bases and J shed 0 bases, with 12 bases lying between them. CDR1 DFQATT and CDR2 SNEGSKA come from the germline V gene (reference sequence). There are 16 residues in the CDR3. In DNA, the CDR3 is TGCAGTGCTAGGGGGGGCAGCCCCTCTGGGGCCAACGTCCTGACTTTC. It translates to CSARGGSPSGANVLTF.

This clonotype was seen more than once but under ten times. This chain connects TRBV19 to TRBJ1-5; the match to TRBD1 covers 9 bases. CDR3 length equals 15 residues. CDR1 is LNHDA, CDR2 SQIVND, per germline (reference sequence). V was clipped by 3 bases and J by 5 bases; unmatched bases: 5. The CDR3 sequence is CASSMWGQGDQPQHF. For the CDR3, the DNA is TGTGCCAGTAGTATGTGGGGACAGGGAGATCAGCCCCAGCATTTT.

V gene TRBV20-1 combines with J gene TRBJ2-1; 12 bases line up with TRBD2. The CDR3 covers 19 residues. Trimming took 1 base from V and 0 from J; bases not matched to a gene: 10. In germline, CDR1 is DFQATT, CDR2 SNEGSKA (reference sequence). Written as DNA, the CDR3 is TGCAGTGCTAGAGGGACTAGCGGGACGCCACATAACTCCTACAATGAGCAGTTCTTC. Residues: CSARGTSGTPHNSYNEQFF.

V is TRBV7-8 and J is TRBJ2-1, with TRBD2 identical over 13 bases. The germline V gene has CDR1 SGHVS and CDR2 FQNEAQ. V lost 5 bases, J lost 8 bases, and 3 bases stayed unmatched. The CDR3 totals 14 residues. Here the CDR3 DNA reads TGTGCCAGCAGCCAAACTAGCGGGAGGGATGAGCAGTTCTTC. Amino acids: CASSQTSGRDEQFF.

This clonotype was detected many times. The CDR3 bases are TGTGCCAGCAGCCAAGAGATAACTAGCACAGATACGCAGTATTTT. It codes for CASSQEITSTDTQYF. V usage is TRBV3-1 and J usage is TRBJ2-3; D call uncertain. The V gene lost 0 bases and the J gene lost 0 bases, with 7 bases spanning the gap. Germline V gives CDR1 LGHDT, CDR2 YNNKEL (reference sequence). The CDR3 has 15 residues.

This clonotype has only a few counts. The gene calls are TRBV20-1 and TRBJ1-2, with D possibly matching TRBD1 (5 bases). Germline CDR1 is DFQATT and CDR2 is SNEGSKA (reference sequence). The V gene lost 1 base and the J gene lost 0 bases, with 12 bases spanning the gap. The CDR3 has 15 residues. CDR3 amino acids: CSARAGGGANYGYTF. The CDR3 DNA reads as TGCAGTGCTAGAGCCGGTGGGGGAGCTAACTATGGCTACACCTTC.

This clonotype was seen many times. The chain recombines TRBV14 with TRBJ2-2; D tentatively reads TRBD1 or TRBD2 (5 bases each). Germline CDR1 and CDR2: SGHDN and FVKESK. V was shortened by 4 bases and J by 0 bases, with 15 bases between the two germline ends. The CDR3 consists of 17 residues. The CDR3 is CASSLLIGTANTGELFF. As DNA, the CDR3 is TGTGCCAGCAGCCTTCTAATCGGGACGGCGAACACCGGGGAGCTGTTTTTT. The full variable domain, rest sourced from reference TRBV14 and TRBJ2-2, is EAGVTQFPSHSVIEKGQTVTLRCDPISGHDNLYWYRRVMGKEIKFLLHFVKESKQDESGMPNNRFLAERTGGTYSTLKVQPAELEDSGVYFCASSLLIGTANTGELFFGEGSRLTVL.

J is TRBJ2-5 and V is TRBV3-1; TRBD2 aligns across 7 bases. There are 14 residues in the CDR3. The germline CDR1 and CDR2 sequences are LGHDT and YNNKEL (reference sequence). The ends lost 3 bases at V and 4 bases at J; junction bases unmatched: 5. CDR3: CASSHRGRGETQYF. The CDR3 nucleotides read TGTGCCAGCAGCCACAGAGGGAGGGGAGAGACCCAGTACTTC.

This clonotype was seen at least ten times. The J gene is TRBJ2-5, the V gene TRBV6-7; 8 bases align to TRBD1. TRBV6-7 is classed as an ORF, of uncertain function. The trim removed 2 bases at V and 3 bases at J, leaving 5 bases unmatched. The CDR3 runs to 15 residues. The CDR3 spells CASSYGDRKKETQYF. The CDR3 DNA reads as TGTGCCAGCAGTTACGGGGACAGGAAGAAAGAGACCCAGTACTTC.

There are many counts of this clonotype. V usage is TRBV5-6 and J usage is TRBJ2-7, with 8 bases lining up with TRBD1. The CDR3 is 16 amino acids. Germline CDR1 reads SGHDT; CDR2 reads YYEEEE. V lost 4 bases, J lost 3 bases, and 12 bases stayed unmatched. CDR3 protein: CASSIGTGSNYYEQYF. DNA for the CDR3: TGTGCCAGCAGCATTGGGACAGGCTCGAACTACTACGAGCAGTACTTC. Full variable domain (rest looked up from reference TRBV5-6 and TRBJ2-7): DAGVTQSPTHLIKTRGQQVTLRCSPKSGHDTVSWYQQALGQGPQFIFQYYEEEERQRGNFPDRFSGHQFPNYSSELNVNALLLGDSALYLCASSIGTGSNYYEQYFGPGTRLTVT.

This clonotype was seen many times. This rearrangement joins TRBV18 to TRBJ1-1; 8 nucleotides align to TRBD1. Germline V CDR1 and CDR2: KGHSH, LQKENI. The CDR3 is made up of 15 amino acids. V dropped 1 base and J dropped 6; count of bases not matched to a gene: 7. Written as DNA, the CDR3 is TGTGCCAGCTCACCACTCGGACAGGGTCTCGCTGAAGCTTTCTTT. This encodes CASSPLGQGLAEAFF.

This clonotype has ten or more counts. The V call is TRBV7-2, the J call TRBJ2-7; D gene unclear. In germline, CDR1 is SGHTA, CDR2 FQGNSA. V was clipped by 3 bases and J by 7 bases, with 16 bases between them. The CDR3 length is 14 residues. DNA for the CDR3: TGTGCCAGCAGCTTCCACGGCTCCCTGGGTGAGCAGTACTTC. It translates to CASSFHGSLGEQYF.

V and J are TRBV7-9 and TRBJ2-7; 11 bases fit TRBD1. V gave up 2 bases and J gave up 4 bases; unmatched junction bases: 4. There are 15 residues in the CDR3. Germline V lookup: CDR1 SEHNR, CDR2 FQNEAQ (reference sequence). CDR3 DNA: TGTGCCAGCAGCTTATGGACAGGGGGCAGGTACGAGCAGTACTTC. This sequence encodes CASSLWTGGRYEQYF.